One and the same sample provided the 11 T cell receptor beta chains below, sequenced in a study of early T cells in non-severe SARS-CoV-2 infection. TCRdb reanalysed the 5' RACE reads using MiXCR and keeps one entry per CDR3 protein. Of tens of thousands of distinct CDR3 sequences listed, 5.7% are singletons. Material for sequencing was whole blood. These receptors were obtained from an adult who was a healthcare worker with PCR-confirmed SARS-CoV-2 infection or an uninfected control (not recorded which).

This clonotype has a count of ten or more. The chain joins TRBV27 to TRBJ1-5; 7 nucleotides line up with TRBD1. The CDR3 has 17 amino acids. V was pared by 4 bases and J by 3 bases, with 12 bases of the junction left unmatched. The V gene's germline CDR1 is MNHEY and CDR2 SMNVEV (reference sequence). For the CDR3, the DNA is TGTGCCAGCAGTTCGCACAGGGGCGAAGCCCCCAATCAGCCCCAGCATTTT. Amino acid sequence: CASSSHRGEAPNQPQHF.

This clonotype was seen a few times. This rearrangement joins TRBV27 to TRBJ1-2; the match to TRBD1 covers 7 bases. In germline, CDR1 is MNHEY, CDR2 SMNVEV (reference sequence). This CDR3 contains 12 residues. J gave up 8 bases and V 8 bases, and 8 bases lay outside the gene matches. In DNA, the CDR3 is TGTGCCAGCGCCTCCCGACAGGGAGGCTACACCTTC. As protein: CASASRQGGYTF.

This clonotype was seen repeatedly, ten times or more. The CDR3 loop reads CASGLETLQGRNTEAFF. For the CDR3, the DNA is TGTGCTAGTGGTTTGGAAACTCTACAGGGGCGGAACACTGAAGCTTTCTTT. V and J are TRBV12-5 and TRBJ1-1; 7 positions match TRBD1. CDR3 length: 17 amino acids. Germline CDR1 and CDR2: LGHNT and FRNRAP. The junction had 9 bases not matched to a gene; V was cut back by 1 base and J by 1 base.

This clonotype was seen once. This sequence may be a read error, since a much larger clone differs from it by one base. CDR3 amino acids: CASTGEAAYGYAF. The CDR3 DNA follows: TGCGCCAGCACGGGAGAGGCAGCCTATGGCTACGCCTTC. The V and J genes are TRBV5-1 and TRBJ1-2; unclear D gene. The CDR3 spans 13 residues. Germline V gene lookup returns CDR1 SGHRS and CDR2 YFSETQ.

The chain joins TRBV12-3 or TRBV12-4 to TRBJ1-6; 8 bases fit TRBD1. The CDR3 runs to 13 residues. Trimming at V came to 5 bases and at J to 11 bases, leaving 5 bases not matched to a gene. In nucleotides, the CDR3 is TGTGCCAGCAGTCGGACAGGGAAGGCACCCCTCCACTTT. This translates into CASSRTGKAPLHF.

This clonotype was counted at least ten times. The chain is built from TRBV7-2 and TRBJ1-2; no definite D call. The CDR3 spans 14 residues. V lost 1 base and J 10 bases, leaving 16 bases between the germline ends. CDR1 and CDR2 from the germline V gene are SGHTA and FQGNSA. The CDR3: CASSLDVAAISYTF. The CDR3 nucleotides read TGTGCCAGCAGCTTAGATGTGGCAGCCATCTCCTACACCTTC. Full variable domain (remainder filled in from reference TRBV7-2 and TRBJ1-2): GAGVSQSPSNKVTEKGKDVELRCDPISGHTALYWYRQSLGQGLEFLIYFQGNSAPDKSGLPSDRFSAERTGGSVSTLTIQRTQQEDSAVYLCASSLDVAAISYTFGSGTRLTVV.

This clonotype was picked up many times. V usage is TRBV7-9 and J usage is TRBJ2-5, with D tentatively TRBD2 (6 bases). V was pared by 5 bases and J by 3 bases, with 13 bases between. CDR1 SEHNR and CDR2 FQNEAQ come from the germline V gene (reference sequence). This CDR3 region has 14 residues. The CDR3 DNA follows: TGTGCCAGCAGCCCTTGGACGGGGGAAGAGACCCAGTACTTC. The encoded protein is CASSPWTGEETQYF.

This clonotype was observed many times. The chain couples TRBV24-1 to TRBJ1-5; TRBD1 matches 11 bases. After removal of 4 bases from V and 4 bases from J, the junction contained 5 bases not matched to a gene. Germline loops: CDR1 KGHDR, CDR2 SFDVKD. The CDR3 totals 16 residues. The CDR3 nucleotides are TGTGCCACCAGTGACTCCGGGACAGGGGGGAATCAGCCCCAGCATTTT. It yields the protein CATSDSGTGGNQPQHF.

This clonotype was observed at least ten times. The chain joins TRBV12-3 or TRBV12-4 to TRBJ2-7; TRBD2 matches 10 bases. Germline trimming cut 6 bases from V and 5 bases from J; bases unmatched to any gene: 13. The CDR3 has 16 residues. The chain's CDR3 is CASSENPGLALNEQYF. The CDR3 region has the DNA TGTGCCAGCAGCGAAAATCCGGGACTAGCGCTAAACGAGCAGTACTTC.

This clonotype appeared a single time. The V call is TRBV28, the J call TRBJ2-7, with D perhaps matching TRBD2 (5 bases). The CDR3 consists of 13 residues. V lost 2 bases and J 2 bases, leaving 7 bases between the germline ends. Germline loops: CDR1 MDHEN, CDR2 SYDVKM. The CDR3 loop reads CASSLSGTYEQYF. CDR3 DNA: TGTGCCAGCAGTTTAAGCGGTACCTACGAGCAGTACTTC.

This clonotype has ten or more counts. The chain couples TRBV7-8 to TRBJ1-2; tentative D call: TRBD1 (6 bases). With 5 bases removed from V and 2 bases from J, the gap between germline ends came to 12 bases. Germline lookup yields CDR1 SGHVS and CDR2 FQNEAQ. The CDR3 is 14 amino acids. CDR3 protein: CASSPETGNYGYTF. The CDR3 nucleotides are TGTGCCAGCAGCCCGGAAACAGGGAACTATGGCTACACCTTC. The full variable domain, rest sourced from reference TRBV7-8 and TRBJ1-2, is GAGVSQSPRYKVAKRGQDVALRCDPISGHVSLFWYQQALGQGPEFLTYFQNEAQLDKSGLPSDRFFAERPEGSVSTLKIQRTQQEDSAVYLCASSPETGNYGYTFGSGTRLTVV.